This T cell receptor beta chain was recovered during a study of identical twins. This CDR3 has 13 residues. Germline V gene lookup returns CDR1 KGHDR and CDR2 SFDVKD. Via MiXCR, TCRdb re-called the 5' RACE reads, giving one row per CDR3 protein. The data contain some 1,600,000 distinct CDR3 sequences, about 31% of them singletons. Input material: cord blood. The chain carries TRBV24-1 and TRBJ2-4, with D possibly TRBD1 on 6 matching bases. The tail of the sequence fits TRBJ2-5 better, so the J call may be wrong. The sequence came from a newborn girl in good health. DNA of the CDR3: TGTGCCACCAGTGGGACAGCCCAAGAGACCCAGTACTTC. This gives the protein CATSGTAQETQYF.